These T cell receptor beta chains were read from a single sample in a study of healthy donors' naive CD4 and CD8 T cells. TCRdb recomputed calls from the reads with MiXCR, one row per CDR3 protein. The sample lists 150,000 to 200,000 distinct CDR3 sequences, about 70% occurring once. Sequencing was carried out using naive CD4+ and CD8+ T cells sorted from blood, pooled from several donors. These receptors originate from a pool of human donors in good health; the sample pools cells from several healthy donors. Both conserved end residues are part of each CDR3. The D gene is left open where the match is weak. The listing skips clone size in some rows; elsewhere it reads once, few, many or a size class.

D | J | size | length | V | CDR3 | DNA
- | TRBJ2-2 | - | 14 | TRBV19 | CASSQDYNTGELFF | TGTGCCAGTTCGCAGGACTACAACACCGGGGAGCTGTTTTTT
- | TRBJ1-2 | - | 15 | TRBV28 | CASKTSEGLNYGYTF | TGTGCCAGCAAAACCAGTGAGGGGTTGAACTATGGCTACACCTTC
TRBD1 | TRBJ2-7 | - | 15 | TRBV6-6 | CATHFPGTGGYEQYF | TGTGCCACCCACTTCCCCGGGACAGGGGGCTACGAGCAGTACTTC
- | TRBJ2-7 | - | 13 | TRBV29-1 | CSARDTSSYEQYF | TGCAGCGCCCGGGACACGAGCTCCTACGAGCAGTACTTC
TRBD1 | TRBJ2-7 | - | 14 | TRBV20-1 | CSARSRQGYYEQYF | TGCAGTGCTAGGAGCCGACAGGGTTACTACGAGCAGTACTTC
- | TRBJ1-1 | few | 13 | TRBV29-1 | CSVEDTGGVEAFF | TGCAGCGTTGAAGATACAGGCGGGGTCGAAGCTTTCTTT
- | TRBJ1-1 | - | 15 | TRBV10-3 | CAISESRGLNTEAFF | TGTGCCATCAGTGAATCCAGGGGCCTGAACACTGAAGCTTTCTTT
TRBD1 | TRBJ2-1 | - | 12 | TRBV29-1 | CRVDGQADEQFF | TGCAGAGTGGACGGACAGGCCGATGAGCAGTTCTTC
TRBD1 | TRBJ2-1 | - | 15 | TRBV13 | CASSSLPGGYNEQFF | TGTGCCAGCAGCTCCCTGCCAGGGGGATACAATGAGCAGTTCTTC
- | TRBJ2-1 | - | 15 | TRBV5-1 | CASSLAGSAYNEQFF | TGCGCCAGCAGCTTGGCGGGTTCTGCCTACAATGAGCAGTTCTTC
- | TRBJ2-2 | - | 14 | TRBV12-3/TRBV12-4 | CASSFQGGTGELFF | TGTGCCAGCAGTTTCCAGGGTGGCACCGGGGAGCTGTTTTTT
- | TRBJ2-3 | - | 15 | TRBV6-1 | CASSPTGLFTDTQYF | TGTGCCAGCAGTCCCACTGGACTGTTCACAGATACGCAGTATTTT
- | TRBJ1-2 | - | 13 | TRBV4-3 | CASSQGQTYGYTF | TGCGCCAGCAGCCAAGGACAGACCTATGGCTACACCTTC
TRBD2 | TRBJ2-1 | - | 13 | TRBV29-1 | CSVLAGGEHEQFF | TGCAGCGTGCTAGCGGGGGGCGAGCATGAGCAGTTCTTC
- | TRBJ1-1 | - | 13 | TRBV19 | CASSVFGGTEAFF | TGTGCCAGTAGTGTCTTCGGGGGGACTGAAGCTTTCTTT
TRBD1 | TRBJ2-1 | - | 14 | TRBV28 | CASSLSTGGTEQFF | TGTGCCAGCAGCCTATCCACAGGGGGCACTGAGCAGTTCTTC
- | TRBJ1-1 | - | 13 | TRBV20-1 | CSASVWGATEAFF | TGCAGTGCTAGCGTCTGGGGGGCCACTGAAGCTTTCTTT
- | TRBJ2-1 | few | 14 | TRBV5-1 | CASSLAGTLHEQFF | TGCGCCAGCAGCTTGGCCGGGACCCTTCACGAGCAGTTCTTC
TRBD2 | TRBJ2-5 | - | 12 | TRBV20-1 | CSGGGGAETQYF | TGCAGCGGGGGCGGGGGGGCAGAGACCCAGTACTTC
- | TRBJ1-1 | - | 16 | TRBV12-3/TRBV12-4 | CASSPRTGGGNSEAFF | TGTGCTAGCAGTCCCCGAACCGGGGGTGGAAATTCTGAAGCTTTCTTT
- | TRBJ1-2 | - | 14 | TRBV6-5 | CASSPRTAINGYTF | TGTGCCAGCAGTCCACGGACAGCTATCAATGGCTACACCTTC
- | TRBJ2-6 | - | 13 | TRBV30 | CATFGSGANVLTF | TGTGCAACCTTTGGGTCTGGGGCCAACGTCCTGACTTTC
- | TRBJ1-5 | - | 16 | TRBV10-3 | CAISDMVWSSNQPQHF | TGTGCCATCAGTGATATGGTGTGGTCCAGCAATCAGCCCCAGCATTTT
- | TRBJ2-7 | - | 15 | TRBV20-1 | CSARDSHGSSYEQYF | TGCAGTGCTAGAGATTCTCACGGGAGCTCCTACGAGCAGTACTTC
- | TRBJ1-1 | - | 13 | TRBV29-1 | CSVSTQVNTEAFF | TGCAGCGTTTCGACCCAGGTGAACACTGAAGCTTTCTTT
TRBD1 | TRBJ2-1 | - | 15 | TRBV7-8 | CASSLQTGGWDEQFF | TGTGCCAGCAGCTTACAAACAGGGGGCTGGGATGAGCAGTTCTTC
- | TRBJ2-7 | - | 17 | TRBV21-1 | CASSKQSRDIIDYEQYF | TGTGCCAGCAGCAAACAGTCTCGGGACATAATTGACTACGAGCAGTACTTC
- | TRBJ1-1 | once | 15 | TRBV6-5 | CASSHPGPWSTEAFF | TGTGCCAGCAGTCACCCGGGACCCTGGAGCACTGAAGCTTTCTTT
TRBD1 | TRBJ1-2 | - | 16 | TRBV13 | CASSLGAGTGGYGYTF | TGTGCCAGCAGCTTGGGAGCCGGGACAGGGGGCTATGGCTACACCTTC
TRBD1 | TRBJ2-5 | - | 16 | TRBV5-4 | CASSLALRQGAETQYF | TGTGCCAGCAGCTTGGCCCTGCGACAGGGGGCTGAGACCCAGTACTTC
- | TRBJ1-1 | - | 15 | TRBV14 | CASSQDWGRNTEAFF | TGTGCCAGCAGCCAAGATTGGGGGCGGAACACTGAAGCTTTCTTT
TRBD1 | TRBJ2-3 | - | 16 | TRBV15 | CATSLPRQGYTDTQYF | TGTGCCACCAGCCTCCCGAGACAGGGGTACACAGATACGCAGTATTTT
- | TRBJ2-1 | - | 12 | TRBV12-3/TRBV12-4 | CASSRGTWYRFF | TGTGCCAGCAGTCGCGGGACGTGGTACCGGTTCTTC
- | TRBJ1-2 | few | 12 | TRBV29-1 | CSVDQLNYGYTF | TGCAGCGTTGATCAGTTAAACTATGGCTACACCTTC
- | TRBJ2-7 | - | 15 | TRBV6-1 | CASSIMRGSEAEQYF | TGTGCCAGCAGTATTATGAGGGGCTCCGAGGCTGAGCAGTACTTC
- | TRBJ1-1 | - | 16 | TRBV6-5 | CASSEERGWRNTEAFF | TGTGCCAGCAGTGAAGAACGGGGATGGCGGAACACTGAAGCTTTCTTT
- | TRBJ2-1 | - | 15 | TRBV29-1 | CSVEAGISSYNEQFF | TGCAGCGTTGAAGCGGGGATAAGCTCCTACAATGAGCAGTTCTTC
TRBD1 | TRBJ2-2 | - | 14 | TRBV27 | CASSLLQGAGELFF | TGTGCCAGCAGTTTATTACAGGGGGCCGGGGAGCTGTTTTTT
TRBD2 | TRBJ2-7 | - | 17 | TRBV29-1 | CTSRGLAGGNPTYEQYF | TGCACCAGTCGGGGGCTAGCGGGAGGCAATCCGACCTACGAGCAGTACTTC
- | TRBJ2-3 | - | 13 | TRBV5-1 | CASSWDTTDTQYF | TGCGCCAGCAGCTGGGACACGACAGATACGCAGTATTTT
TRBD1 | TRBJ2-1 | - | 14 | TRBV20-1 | CSARVEGGGDEQFF | TGCAGTGCTAGAGTAGAAGGGGGCGGCGATGAGCAGTTCTTC
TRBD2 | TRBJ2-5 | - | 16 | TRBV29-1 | CSAPTGTSGAGETQYF | TGCAGCGCCCCAACCGGGACTAGCGGAGCAGGGGAGACCCAGTACTTC
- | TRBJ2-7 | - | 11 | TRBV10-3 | CAISGQGEQYF | TGTGCCATCAGTGGGCAAGGCGAGCAGTACTTC